The 3 T cell receptor beta chains listed next were all sequenced from one sample in a study of shared clonotypes between healthy human individuals. Libraries were prepared by immunoSEQ multiplex PCR; TCRdb keeps only in-frame clonotypes and omits some of them. The sample comprises about 670,000 clones, roughly 78% of which are singletons, and under 2% rests with the top ten. Sequencing used memory CD4+ T cells sorted from blood. The sample's subset: CD45RA-negative fraction. These receptors came from a woman aged 25-40 years in good health.

The chain couples TRBV28 to TRBJ2-7; tentatively, D is TRBD2 (6 bases). The germline CDR1 and CDR2 sequences are MDHEN and SYDVKM. This CDR3 has 14 amino acids. V was clipped by 2 bases and J by 7 bases, with 15 bases between them. CDR3 DNA: TGTGCCAGCAGTTTACTTACTGGGGAGGTTGAGCAGTACTTC. Protein product: CASSLLTGEVEQYF.

As for this clone: Other nucleotide sequences in the sample specify the same CDR3. Here the CDR3 DNA reads TGTGCCAGCAGTTTAAGACTAGCGGGAGGGCCCTACACCGGGGAGCTGTTTTTT. As protein: CASSLRLAGGPYTGELFF. The rearrangement uses TRBV28 and TRBJ2-2, with 14 nucleotides matching TRBD2. The V gene end was trimmed by 2 bases and the J gene end by 3 bases; junction bases not matched to a gene: 5. In germline, CDR1 is MDHEN, CDR2 SYDVKM. CDR3 length equals 18 residues.

The V call is TRBV10-2, the J call TRBJ2-3; D is undetermined. Germline V lookup: CDR1 WSHSY, CDR2 SAAADI. With 8 bases removed from V and 0 bases from J, the gap between germline ends came to 12 bases. CDR3 length equals 14 residues. The CDR3 reads CASSTPASTDTQYF. The CDR3, as DNA: TGCGCCAGCTCGACTCCGGCTAGCACAGATACGCAGTATTTT.